This T cell receptor beta chain is from a study of CD8+ T cells in alopecia areata. For the study at large: Grafts of skin from C3H/HeJ donors aged about 6-12 months with spontaneous alopecia went to female C3H/HeJ mice aged roughly 7-10 weeks. Study observations and caveats: Researchers report lesional scalp, most notably alopecia totalis/universalis, outstripped normal scalp in clonality. Patients shared TCRs less clearly than mice did, possibly owing to HLA.

Germline CDR1 reads FNHDT; CDR2 reads SITEND (reference sequence). J lost 2 bases, V lost 4 bases, and 5 bases had no gene match. This CDR3 contains 15 residues. This clone turned up a few times. The antigen is unknown. Mouse gene names apply. Read data end 4 residues before the CDR3 end; the end is taken from the germline J gene. Extraction of RNA preceded its reverse transcription into cDNA, which served as the sequencing template. Only in-frame clones appear in the TCRdb table, and some are missing; sequencing was by immunoSEQ multiplex PCR. The counts give some 110,000 clones, none of them seen only once; roughly a fifth is held by the top ten.

V and J are TRBV19 and TRBJ2-7, with 11 bases aligning to TRBD1. Sequencing was performed on lesional skin. This clonotype originated in a C3H/HeJ mouse with alopecia areata. MHC haplotype of the strain: H2-k. The CDR3 bases that were read are TGTGCCAGCAGTCCCGGGACAGGGGGGACCTAT. This gives the protein CASSPGTGGTY. The complete CDR3 protein is CASSPGTGGTYEQYF. The whole variable domain, remainder taken from reference TRBV19 and TRBJ2-7, is GGIITQTPKFLIGQEGQKLTLKCQQNFNHDTMYWYRQDSGKGLRLIYYSITENDLQKGDLSEGYDASREKKSSFSLTVTSAQKNEMAVFLCASSPGTGGTYEQYFGPGTRLTVL.